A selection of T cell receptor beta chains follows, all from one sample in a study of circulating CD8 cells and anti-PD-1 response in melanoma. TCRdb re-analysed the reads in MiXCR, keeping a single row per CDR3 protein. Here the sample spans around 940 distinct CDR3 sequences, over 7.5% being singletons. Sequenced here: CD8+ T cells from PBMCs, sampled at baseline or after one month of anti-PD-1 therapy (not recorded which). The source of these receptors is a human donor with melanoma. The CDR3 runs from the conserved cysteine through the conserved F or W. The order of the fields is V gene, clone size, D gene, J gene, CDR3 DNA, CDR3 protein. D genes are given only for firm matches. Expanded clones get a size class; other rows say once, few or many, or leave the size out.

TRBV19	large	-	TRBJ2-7	TGTGCCAGTAGTATGTGGGGCGGATATCCCTACGAGCAGTACTTC	CASSMWGGYPYEQYF
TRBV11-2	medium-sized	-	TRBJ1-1	TGTGCCAGCAGCTCTAGGGGTTACGAGAACACTGAAGCTTTCTTT	CASSSRGYENTEAFF
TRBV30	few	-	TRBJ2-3	TGTGCCTGGAGTCCAGGGTCAGATACGCAGTATTTT	CAWSPGSDTQYF
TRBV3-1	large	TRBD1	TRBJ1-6	TGTGCCAGCAGCAGGGGGGAGGACAGGGGAACCGGATCACCCCTCCACTTT	CASSRGEDRGTGSPLHF
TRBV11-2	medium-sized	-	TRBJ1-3	TGTGCCAGCAGCTTGACTGGAAACACCATATATTTT	CASSLTGNTIYF
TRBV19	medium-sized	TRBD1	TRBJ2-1	TGTGCCAGTAGTCCGGACAGGGGTGGTGAGCAGTTCTTC	CASSPDRGGEQFF
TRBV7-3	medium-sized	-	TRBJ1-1	TGTGCCAGCAGCTTGTATGGTAGTCACACTGAAGCTTTCTTT	CASSLYGSHTEAFF
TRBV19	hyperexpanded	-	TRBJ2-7	TGTGCCAGTAGTTCTGGGGGCTACTACGAGCAGTACTTC	CASSSGGYYEQYF
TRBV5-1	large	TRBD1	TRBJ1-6	TGCGCCAGCAGCTTGAGGGCAGGGGGAAATTCACCCCTCCACTTT	CASSLRAGGNSPLHF
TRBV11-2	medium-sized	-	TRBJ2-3	TGTGCCAGCAGCTTGGTGAGGGCAGATACGCAGTATTTT	CASSLVRADTQYF
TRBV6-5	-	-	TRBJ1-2	TGTGCCAGCAGTTACGGTTCCCAAGGGGGTGACTATGGCTACACCTTC	CASSYGSQGGDYGYTF
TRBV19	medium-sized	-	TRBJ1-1	TGTGCCAGTAAGGGGTGGAACACTGAAGCTTTCTTT	CASKGWNTEAFF
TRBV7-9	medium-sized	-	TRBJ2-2	TGTGCCAGCAGCTTATTCCAGACGAACACCGGGGAGCTGTTTTTT	CASSLFQTNTGELFF
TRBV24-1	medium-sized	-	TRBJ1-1	TGTGCCACCAGTGACCCGGCCGTTCCTGAAGCTTTCTTT	CATSDPAVPEAFF
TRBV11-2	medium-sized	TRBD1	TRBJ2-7	TGTGCCAGCACCCTCCAGGGGGCAAGAAACGAGCAGTACTTC	CASTLQGARNEQYF
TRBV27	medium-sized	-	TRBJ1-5	TGTGCCAGCAGCACCACCCGCAATCAGCCCCAGCATTTT	CASSTTRNQPQHF
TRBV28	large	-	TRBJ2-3	TGTGCCAGCAGTCAACATTTACAGGGTATAAGCACAGATACGCAGTATTTT	CASSQHLQGISTDTQYF
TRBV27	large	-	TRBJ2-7	TGTGCCAGCAAAGGAGAATACTACGAGCAGTACTTC	CASKGEYYEQYF
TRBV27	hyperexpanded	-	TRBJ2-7	TGTGCCAGCAGTACCCCGACAGGCCCTAACTCCTACGAGCAGTACTTC	CASSTPTGPNSYEQYF
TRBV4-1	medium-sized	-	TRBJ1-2	TGCGCCAGCAGCCAAGCAGGGAGTATCTATGGCTACACCTTC	CASSQAGSIYGYTF
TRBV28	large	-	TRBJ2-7	TGTGCCAGCAGACCGTATTCCGGGACCTACGAGCAGTACTTC	CASRPYSGTYEQYF
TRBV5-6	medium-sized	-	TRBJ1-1	TGTGCCAGCAGCTTCAGTCCCTTGGTCTTTGAAGCTTTCTTT	CASSFSPLVFEAFF
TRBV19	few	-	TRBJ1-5	TGTGCCAGCAACGTAGGAGGCAATCAGCCCCAGCATTTT	CASNVGGNQPQHF
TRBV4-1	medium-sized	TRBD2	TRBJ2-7	TGCGCCAGCAGCCACCTCGGGGGGGACTACGAGCAGTACTTC	CASSHLGGDYEQYF
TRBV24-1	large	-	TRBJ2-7	TGTGCCACCAGTGAATGGGACACCCCCTACGAGCAGTACTTC	CATSEWDTPYEQYF
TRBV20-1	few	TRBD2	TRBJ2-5	TGCAGTGCTAGAGAAGGGCGGGGGGCCCAAGAGACCCAGTACTTC	CSAREGRGAQETQYF
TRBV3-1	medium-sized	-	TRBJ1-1	TGTGCCAGCAGCCAAGCGGCCTTCTCCACTGAAGCTTTCTTT	CASSQAAFSTEAFF
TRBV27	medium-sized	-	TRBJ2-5	TGTGCCAGCAGTTTGAACAGGGTTAGTGACGAGACCCAGTACTTC	CASSLNRVSDETQYF
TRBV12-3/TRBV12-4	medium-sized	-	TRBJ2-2	TGTGCCAGCAGTCCGACCTGGCCAGGGAACACCGGGGAGCTGTTTTTT	CASSPTWPGNTGELFF
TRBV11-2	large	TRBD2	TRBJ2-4	TGTGCCAGCAGCTTAGGGTGGGACTACACAAACATTCAGTACTTC	CASSLGWDYTNIQYF
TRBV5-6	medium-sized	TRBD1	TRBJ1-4	TGTGCCAGCAGCTTAATTGGGACAGCAACTAATGAAAAACTGTTTTTT	CASSLIGTATNEKLFF